The sequence of this T cell receptor (beta chain) was determined in a study of CD8+CD57+ T cells in acquired aplastic anemia. This CDR3 is built from 19 residues. Germline CDR1 is LNHNV and CDR2 is YYDKDF (reference sequence). In the case of this clonotype: One end of the junction varies from germline; a read error may be responsible.

CDR3 and TCR beta VDJ profiling relied on genomic DNA as the template. Using its own MiXCR run on the reads, TCRdb lists one record per CDR3 protein. The sample records roughly 180,000 distinct CDR3 sequences, roughly 60% being singletons. Patients included in sequencing had previously demonstrated CD8+CD57+ cell expansion by flow cytometry. Severe acquired aplastic anemia was present in every patient. The sequenced sample was sorted CD4+, CD8+, or CD8+CD57+ T cells (not recorded which) from PBMCs. The genes are TRBV15 and TRBJ2-5, with 10 nucleotides matching TRBD2. This clonotype was sampled from a human donor with aplastic anemia. CDR3 sequence reads: CATSRDQASGGRYQGTQYF. Written as DNA, the CDR3 is TGTGCCACCAGCAGAGATCAGGCTAGCGGGGGCCGATACCAAGGGACCCAGTACTTC.